The sequence of this T cell receptor beta chain was determined in a study of siplizumab effects on memory and regulatory T cells. Study-level findings and limits: Memory cells seemed less diverse than naive T cells, which seemed major alloresponse contributors. The study found that mappable alloreactive CD4+ clones averaged about 70% Treg-derived with siplizumab and around 30% in controls.

Concerning this clone itself: The target antigen is unknown.

Assaying covered 75,000 to 100,000 TCR templates per sample. Measured with immunoSEQ multiplex PCR; TCRdb has only the in-frame clones, and not every one. The data show 75,000 to 100,000 clones, with around 94% seen just once and about 1.4% held by the top ten. The sequenced sample was non-Treg CD4+ T cells sorted from blood. The TCR was taken from a human donor in good health.

CDR3 loop: CASSGDTEAFF. The DNA of the CDR3 is TGTGCCAGCAGCGGGGACACTGAAGCTTTCTTT. This chain joins TRBV28 and TRBJ1-1; D unclear. V lost 6 bases and J lost 3, with 5 bases in between. Germline V CDR1 and CDR2: MDHEN, SYDVKM. This CDR3 comprises 11 residues. Together with reference TRBV28 and TRBJ1-1, the CDR3 gives the full variable domain: DVKVTQSSRYLVKRTGEKVFLECVQDMDHENMFWYRQDPGLGLRLIYFSYDVKMKEKGDIPEGYSVSREKKERFSLILESASTNQTSMYLCASSGDTEAFFGQGTRLTVV.